This T cell receptor beta chain was recovered during a study of cytomegalovirus exposure and HLA in healthy donors. About the study: The platform used for the approximately 120 validation repertoires matched that of the 650 to 750 first-cohort repertoires, a later analysis reported.

The protocol was immunoSEQ multiplex PCR, while the TCRdb copy is restricted to in-frame clones and leaves out a portion. The sample lists about 150,000 clones, about 89% occurring once. Overall study findings and caveats: Diagnosis of cytomegalovirus status made by the classifier reportedly showed high specificity and sensitivity. According to the study, 160 or so TCR beta chains were cytomegalovirus-associated.

This CDR3 comprises 15 residues. Germline values: CDR1 LGHNA, CDR2 YSLEER. V was clipped by 0 bases and J by 2 bases, with 10 bases between them. Regarding this clone: Its antigen is unknown.

The donors were members of the roughly 120-subject validation cohort (separate from the approximately 670-subject first cohort). The specimen was PBMCs. This sequence originates from a man aged 18 to 29 in good health and CMV-seronegative. V usage is TRBV4-3 and J usage is TRBJ2-5, with a possible D match to TRBD2 (6 bases). The DNA of the CDR3 is TGCGCCAGCAGCCAAGAGCGGGATTGGCAAGAGACCCAGTACTTC. This sequence encodes CASSQERDWQETQYF.